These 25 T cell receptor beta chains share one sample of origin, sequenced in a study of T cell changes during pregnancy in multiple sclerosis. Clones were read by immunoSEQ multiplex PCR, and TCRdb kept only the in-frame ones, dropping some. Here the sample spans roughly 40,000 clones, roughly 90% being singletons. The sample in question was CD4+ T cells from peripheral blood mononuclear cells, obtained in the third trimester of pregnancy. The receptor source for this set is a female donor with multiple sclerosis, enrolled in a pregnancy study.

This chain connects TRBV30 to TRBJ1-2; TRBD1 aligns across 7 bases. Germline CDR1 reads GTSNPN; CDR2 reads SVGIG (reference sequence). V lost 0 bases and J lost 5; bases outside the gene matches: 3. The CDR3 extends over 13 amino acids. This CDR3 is CAWSVQTGYGYTF. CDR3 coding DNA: TGTGCCTGGAGTGTACAGACAGGGTATGGCTACACCTTC. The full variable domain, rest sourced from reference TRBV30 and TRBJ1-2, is SQTIHQWPATLVQPVGSPLSLECTVEGTSNPNLYWYRQAAGRGLQLLFYSVGIGQISSEVPQNLSASRPQDRQFILSSKKLLLSDSGFYLCAWSVQTGYGYTFGSGTRLTVV.

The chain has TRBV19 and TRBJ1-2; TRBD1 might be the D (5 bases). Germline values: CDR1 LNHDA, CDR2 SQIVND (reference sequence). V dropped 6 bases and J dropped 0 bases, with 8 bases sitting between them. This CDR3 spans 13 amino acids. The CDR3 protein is CASRLTANYGYTF. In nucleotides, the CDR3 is TGTGCCAGTAGGCTGACAGCTAACTATGGCTACACCTTC.

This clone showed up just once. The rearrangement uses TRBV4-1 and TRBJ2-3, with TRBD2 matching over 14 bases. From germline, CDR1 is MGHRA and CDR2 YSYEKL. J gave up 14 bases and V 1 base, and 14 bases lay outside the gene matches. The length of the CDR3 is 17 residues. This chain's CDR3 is CASSQGFRGTSGRTGYF. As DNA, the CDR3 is TGCGCCAGCAGCCAAGGGTTCCGAGGGACTAGCGGGAGAACCGGGTATTTT.

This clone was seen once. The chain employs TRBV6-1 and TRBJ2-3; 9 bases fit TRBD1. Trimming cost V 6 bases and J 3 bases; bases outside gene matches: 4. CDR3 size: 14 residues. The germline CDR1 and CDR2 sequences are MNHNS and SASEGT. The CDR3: CASRTGQGTDTQYF. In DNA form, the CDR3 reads TGTGCCAGCAGAACGGGACAGGGTACAGATACGCAGTATTTT.

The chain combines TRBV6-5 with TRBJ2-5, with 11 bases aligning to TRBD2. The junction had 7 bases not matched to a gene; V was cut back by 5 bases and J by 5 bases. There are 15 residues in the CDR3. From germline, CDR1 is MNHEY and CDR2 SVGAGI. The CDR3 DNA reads TGTGCCAGCAGTGGTAGCGGGAGGGCTGGGGAGACCCAGTACTTC. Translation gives CASSGSGRAGETQYF.

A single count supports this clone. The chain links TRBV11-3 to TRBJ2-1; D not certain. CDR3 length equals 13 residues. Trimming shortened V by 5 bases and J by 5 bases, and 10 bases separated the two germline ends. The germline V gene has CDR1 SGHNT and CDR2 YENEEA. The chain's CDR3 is CASSPRLDNEQFF. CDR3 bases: TGTGCCAGCAGCCCGCGACTCGACAATGAGCAGTTCTTC.

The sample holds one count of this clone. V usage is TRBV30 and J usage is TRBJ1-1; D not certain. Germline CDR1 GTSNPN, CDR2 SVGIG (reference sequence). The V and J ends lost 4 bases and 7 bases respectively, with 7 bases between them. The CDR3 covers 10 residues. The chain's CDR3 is CAWIEIEAFF. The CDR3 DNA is TGTGCCTGGATTGAGATTGAAGCTTTCTTT.

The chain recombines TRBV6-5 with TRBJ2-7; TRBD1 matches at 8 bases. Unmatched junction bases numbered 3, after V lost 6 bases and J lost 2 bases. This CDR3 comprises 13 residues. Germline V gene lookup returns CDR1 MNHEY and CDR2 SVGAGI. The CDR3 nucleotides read TGTGCCAGCAGGGGACAGGCCCCCTACGAGCAGTACTTC. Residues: CASRGQAPYEQYF.

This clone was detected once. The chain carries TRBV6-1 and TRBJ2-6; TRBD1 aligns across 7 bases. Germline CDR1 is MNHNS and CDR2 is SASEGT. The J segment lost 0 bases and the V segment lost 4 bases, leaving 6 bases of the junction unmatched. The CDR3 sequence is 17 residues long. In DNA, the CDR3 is TGTGCCAGCAGTGGCCAGGGGGTACACTCTGGGGCCAACGTCCTGACTTTC. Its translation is CASSGQGVHSGANVLTF.

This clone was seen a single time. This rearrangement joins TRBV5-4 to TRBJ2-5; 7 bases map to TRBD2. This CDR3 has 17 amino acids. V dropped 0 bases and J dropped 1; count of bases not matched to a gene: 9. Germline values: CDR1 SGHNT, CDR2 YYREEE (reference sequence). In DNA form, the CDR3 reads TGTGCCAGCAGCTTGGTCTTGACTAGCTGGGGCCAAGAGACCCAGTACTTC. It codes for CASSLVLTSWGQETQYF.

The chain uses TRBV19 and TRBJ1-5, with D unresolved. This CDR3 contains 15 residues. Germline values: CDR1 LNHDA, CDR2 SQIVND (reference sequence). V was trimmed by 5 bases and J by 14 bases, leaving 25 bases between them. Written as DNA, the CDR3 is TGTGCCAGTAGTGCCTCTACCCAACCGACTTTGCCTGAGCATTTT. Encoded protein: CASSASTQPTLPEHF.

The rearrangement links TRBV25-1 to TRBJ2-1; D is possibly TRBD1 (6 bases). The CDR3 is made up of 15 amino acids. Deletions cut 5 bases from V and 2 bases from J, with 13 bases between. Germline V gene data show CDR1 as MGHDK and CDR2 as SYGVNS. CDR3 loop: CASSPLTGTYNEQFF. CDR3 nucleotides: TGTGCCAGCAGTCCCCTAACAGGGACCTACAATGAGCAGTTCTTC.

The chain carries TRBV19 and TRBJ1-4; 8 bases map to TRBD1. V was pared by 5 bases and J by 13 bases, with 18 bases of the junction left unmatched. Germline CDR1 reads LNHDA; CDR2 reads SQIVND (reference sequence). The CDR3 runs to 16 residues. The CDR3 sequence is CASSQLGTGSMWGLFF. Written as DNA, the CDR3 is TGTGCCAGTAGTCAACTCGGGACAGGATCAATGTGGGGACTGTTTTTT.

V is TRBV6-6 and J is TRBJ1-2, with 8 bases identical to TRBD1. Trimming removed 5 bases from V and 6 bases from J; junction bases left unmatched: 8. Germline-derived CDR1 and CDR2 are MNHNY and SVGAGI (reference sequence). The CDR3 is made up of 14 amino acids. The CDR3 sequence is CASSPSGGGDGYTF. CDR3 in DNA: TGTGCCAGCAGTCCTTCAGGGGGCGGGGATGGCTACACCTTC.

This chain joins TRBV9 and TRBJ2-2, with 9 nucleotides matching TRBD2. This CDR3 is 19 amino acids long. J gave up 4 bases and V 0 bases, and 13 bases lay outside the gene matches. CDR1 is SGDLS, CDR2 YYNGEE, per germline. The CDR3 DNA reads TGTGCCAGCAGCGTAGACCCTCAGCGGGGGGTGGGAGGCACCGGGGAGCTGTTTTTT. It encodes CASSVDPQRGVGGTGELFF. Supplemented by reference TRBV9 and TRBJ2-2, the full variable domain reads DSGVTQTPKHLITATGQRVTLRCSPRSGDLSVYWYQQSLDQGLQFLIQYYNGEERAKGNILERFSAQQFPDLHSELNLSSLELGDSALYFCASSVDPQRGVGGTGELFFGEGSRLTVL.

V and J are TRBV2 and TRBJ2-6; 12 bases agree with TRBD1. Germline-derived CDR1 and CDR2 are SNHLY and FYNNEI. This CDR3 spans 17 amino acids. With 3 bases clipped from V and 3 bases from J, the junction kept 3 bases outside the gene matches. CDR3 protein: CASSDRDRGLGANVLTF. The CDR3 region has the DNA TGTGCCAGCAGTGACCGGGACAGGGGGCTTGGGGCCAACGTCCTGACTTTC.

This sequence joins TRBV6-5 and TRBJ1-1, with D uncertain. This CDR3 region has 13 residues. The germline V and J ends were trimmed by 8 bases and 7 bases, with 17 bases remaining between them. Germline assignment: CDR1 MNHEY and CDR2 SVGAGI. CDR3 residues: CASQELSGSEAFF. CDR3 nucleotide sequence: TGTGCCAGCCAGGAGTTGTCCGGGAGTGAAGCTTTCTTT.

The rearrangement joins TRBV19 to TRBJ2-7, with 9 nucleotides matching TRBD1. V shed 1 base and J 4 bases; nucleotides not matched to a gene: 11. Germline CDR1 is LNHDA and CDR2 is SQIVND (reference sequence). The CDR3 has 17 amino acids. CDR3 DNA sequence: TGTGCCAGTAGTATAGGAACTGGGACAGGGAGACGGTACGAGCAGTACTTC. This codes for CASSIGTGTGRRYEQYF.

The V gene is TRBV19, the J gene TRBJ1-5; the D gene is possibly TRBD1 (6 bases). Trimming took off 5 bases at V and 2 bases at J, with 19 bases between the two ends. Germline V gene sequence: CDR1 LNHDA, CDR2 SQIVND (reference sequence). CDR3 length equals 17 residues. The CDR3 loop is CASSRDTTEGGNQPQHF. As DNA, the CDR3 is TGTGCCAGTAGTCGGGACACGACCGAGGGGGGCAATCAGCCCCAGCATTTT.

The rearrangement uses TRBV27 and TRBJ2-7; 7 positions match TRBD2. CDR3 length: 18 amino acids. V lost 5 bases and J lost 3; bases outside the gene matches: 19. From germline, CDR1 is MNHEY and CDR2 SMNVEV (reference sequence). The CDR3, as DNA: TGTGCCAGCAGTAAACGCCTGACTAGCTCCAAGGAGGTCTACGAGCAGTACTTC. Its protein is CASSKRLTSSKEVYEQYF.

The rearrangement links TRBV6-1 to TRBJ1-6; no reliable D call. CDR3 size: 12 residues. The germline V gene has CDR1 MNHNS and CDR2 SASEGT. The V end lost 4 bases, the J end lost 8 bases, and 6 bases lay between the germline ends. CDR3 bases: TGTGCCAGCAGTGTAAGAGATTCACCCCTCCACTTT. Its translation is CASSVRDSPLHF.

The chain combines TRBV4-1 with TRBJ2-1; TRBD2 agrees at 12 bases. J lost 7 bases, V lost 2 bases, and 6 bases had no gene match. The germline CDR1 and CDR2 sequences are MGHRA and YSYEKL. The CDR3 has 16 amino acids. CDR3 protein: CASSQPGTSGFNEQFF. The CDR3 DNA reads TGCGCCAGCAGCCAACCCGGGACTAGCGGGTTTAATGAGCAGTTCTTC.

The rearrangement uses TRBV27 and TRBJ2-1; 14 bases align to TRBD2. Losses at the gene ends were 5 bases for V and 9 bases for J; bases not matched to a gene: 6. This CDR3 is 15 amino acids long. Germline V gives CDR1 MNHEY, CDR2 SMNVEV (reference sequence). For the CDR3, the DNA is TGTGCCAGCAGTCCGGGGACTAGCGGGAGCACTGAGCAGTTCTTC. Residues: CASSPGTSGSTEQFF.

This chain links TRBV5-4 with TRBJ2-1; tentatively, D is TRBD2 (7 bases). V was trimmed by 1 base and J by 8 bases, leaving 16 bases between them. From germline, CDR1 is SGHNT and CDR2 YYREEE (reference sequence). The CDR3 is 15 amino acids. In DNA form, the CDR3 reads TGTGCCAGCAGCTTGAGAAACCGGGGGGCGGATGAGCAGTTCTTC. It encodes CASSLRNRGADEQFF.

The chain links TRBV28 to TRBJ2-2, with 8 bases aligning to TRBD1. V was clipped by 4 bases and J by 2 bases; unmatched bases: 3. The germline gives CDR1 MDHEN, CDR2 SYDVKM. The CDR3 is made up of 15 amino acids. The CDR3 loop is CASSWTGPNTGELFF. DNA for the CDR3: TGTGCCAGCAGTTGGACAGGGCCTAACACCGGGGAGCTGTTTTTT.